These 25 T cell receptor beta chains share one sample of origin, sequenced in a study of metastatic and nonmetastatic thyroid tumors. No treatment of any kind had been given to any patient before thyroid surgery. TCRdb re-processed the PCR reads through MiXCR. The table records around 15,000 clones, 20% to 30% of them present only once. Sequences were obtained from tumor tissue. These receptors were taken from a male donor with papillary thyroid cancer or a benign thyroid nodule (not recorded which). Some clones in this sample may be carry-over from other donors' samples.

This clone was seen at least ten times. The CDR3 region is CSVPTARLYNEQFF. CDR3 DNA sequence: TGCAGCGTACCGACGGCGCGGCTATACAATGAGCAGTTCTTC. V is TRBV29-1 and J is TRBJ2-1; no definite D call. Per the germline V gene, CDR1 is SQVTM and CDR2 is ANQGSEA. V was shortened by 6 bases and J by 4 bases, with 16 bases between the two germline ends. The CDR3 is made up of 14 amino acids.

In its sample, this clone was seen many times. The chain is built from TRBV10-3 and TRBJ2-3; TRBD2 matches at 7 bases. Germline trimming cut 4 bases from V and 4 bases from J; bases unmatched to any gene: 5. Germline V gene data show CDR1 as ENHRY and CDR2 as SYGVKD. This CDR3 comprises 14 residues. The CDR3 loop is CAISVGGEADTQYF. The CDR3, as DNA: TGTGCCATCAGTGTGGGGGGGGAGGCAGATACGCAGTATTTT.

The sample holds many counts of this clone. The CDR3 bases are TGTGCCAGCAGCCAATCTTACCCTAGTACTAGCACAGATACGCAGTATTTT. This encodes CASSQSYPSTSTDTQYF. V is TRBV3-1 and J is TRBJ2-3; no clear D. Germline V gene sequence: CDR1 LGHDT, CDR2 YNNKEL (reference sequence). This CDR3 is 17 amino acids long. The V end was cut by 2 bases, the J end by 0 bases, with 15 bases between.

In regard to this clone: At one end, the junction sequence differs from germline, possibly due to a read error. This sequence joins TRBV18 and TRBJ1-2; 7 bases line up with TRBD1. There are 14 residues in the CDR3. Germline CDR1 KGHSH, CDR2 LQKENI. The DNA of the CDR3 is TGTGCCAGCCCACCCCAGGGGGTCGACTATGGCTACACCTTC. Its protein is CASPPQGVDYGYTF. Drawing the rest from reference TRBV18 and TRBJ1-2, the complete variable domain is NAGVMQNPRHLVRRRGQEARLRCSPMKGHSHVYWYRQLPEEGLKFMVYLQKENIIDESGMPKERFSAEFPKEGPSILRIQQVVRGDSAAYFCASPPQGVDYGYTFGSGTRLTVV.

This clone was detected a few times. V usage is TRBV6-4 and J usage is TRBJ2-6; no clear D. CDR3 length: 14 residues. V was pared by 5 bases and J by 2 bases, with 7 bases between. Germline CDR1 is MRHNA and CDR2 is SNTAGT. The chain's CDR3 is CASSPGPGANVLTF. The CDR3 DNA follows: TGTGCCAGCAGTCCGGGCCCTGGGGCCAACGTCCTGACTTTC.

This clone was detected many times. The chain carries TRBV20-1 and TRBJ2-3, with TRBD2 identical over 7 bases. The junction had 17 bases not matched to a gene; V was cut back by 6 bases and J by 8 bases. From germline, CDR1 is DFQATT and CDR2 SNEGSKA (reference sequence). CDR3 length equals 15 residues. CDR3 bases: TGCAGTGCGGGGTACGGGGAGGGTAGTACTGTTACGCAGTATTTT. It translates to CSAGYGEGSTVTQYF.

This clone was seen repeatedly, ten times or more. V usage is TRBV9 and J usage is TRBJ2-7, with TRBD1 matching over 9 bases. The CDR3 consists of 13 residues. J lost 7 bases, V lost 2 bases, and 4 bases had no gene match. In germline, CDR1 is SGDLS, CDR2 YYNGEE. CDR3: CASSVTGGQEQYF. In DNA form, the CDR3 reads TGTGCCAGCAGCGTGACAGGGGGGCAAGAGCAGTACTTC.

The chain uses TRBV5-1 and TRBJ2-7, with D perhaps matching TRBD2 (5 bases). This CDR3 is 17 amino acids long. V gave up 2 bases and J gave up 0 bases, with 18 bases separating them. From germline, CDR1 is SGHRS and CDR2 YFSETQ. CDR3 region: CASSLAAQNGLSYEQYF. The DNA of the CDR3 is TGCGCCAGCAGCTTAGCGGCACAGAACGGACTCTCCTACGAGCAGTACTTC.

This clone was detected many times. The rearrangement links TRBV20-1 to TRBJ1-1; D ambiguous. V was shortened by 5 bases and J by 3 bases, with 16 bases between the two germline ends. CDR1 DFQATT and CDR2 SNEGSKA come from the germline V gene (reference sequence). This CDR3 has 14 amino acids. The CDR3 DNA follows: TGCAGTGCTCCCAAGGCCGGCCCGGACACTGAAGCTTTCTTT. This translates into CSAPKAGPDTEAFF.

Concerning this clone: The junction departs from germline at one end; a sequencing error may be responsible. V usage is TRBV4-1 and J usage is TRBJ2-7; the D call may be TRBD1 or TRBD2 (5 bases each). CDR3 size: 13 residues. The germline CDR1 and CDR2 sequences are MGHRA and YSYEKL. The CDR3 DNA is TGCGCCAGCAGCCAAACGTCAGCGAGGGGTTTGGTGTTC. Protein: CASSQTSARGLVF.

This clone was counted only a few times. This sequence joins TRBV2 and TRBJ2-3; D perhaps matches TRBD2 (6 bases). The CDR3 is made up of 13 amino acids. The V gene's germline CDR1 is SNHLY and CDR2 FYNNEI. Trimming left V 7 bases short and J 6 bases short, with 14 bases between. CDR3 bases: TGTGCCAGCACCGGGACTGTCCGGGATACGCAGTATTTT. This encodes CASTGTVRDTQYF.

This clone was counted many times. The CDR3 bases are TGTGCCAGCAGCTCTAGTCCGGGATATAACTATGGCTACACCTTC. Amino acid sequence: CASSSSPGYNYGYTF. V is TRBV4-2 and J is TRBJ1-2, with D hard to call. The CDR3 consists of 15 residues. V lost 5 bases and J lost 1, with 14 bases in between. CDR1 and CDR2 (germline): LGHNA, YNFKEQ.

This clone was picked up many times. A much larger clone is a single base away; this may be a read error. This rearrangement joins TRBV5-1 to TRBJ2-5; D is possibly TRBD1 (6 bases). The CDR3 totals 15 residues. Germline assignment: CDR1 SGHRS and CDR2 YFSETQ. This CDR3 reads CASSLYSGQQGTQYF. The CDR3 bases are TGCGCCAGCAGCTTGTATTCTGGACAGCAAGGGACCCAGTACTTC.

The rearrangement uses TRBV6-1 and TRBJ2-4; TRBD2 agrees at 12 bases. Germline V CDR1 and CDR2: MNHNS, SASEGT. The junction had 0 bases not matched to a gene; V was cut back by 2 bases and J by 4 bases. The CDR3 contains 15 residues. The CDR3 DNA is TGTGCCAGCAGTGAACTAGCGGGGGGGAAAAACATTCAGTACTTC. Its translation is CASSELAGGKNIQYF.

The V call is TRBV7-8, the J call TRBJ2-7; TRBD2 matches 9 bases. After removal of 5 bases from V and 5 bases from J, the junction contained 7 bases not matched to a gene. This CDR3 contains 14 residues. The germline V gene encodes CDR1 SGHVS and CDR2 FQNEAQ. The CDR3 reads CASSRAGGGNEQYF. The CDR3, as DNA: TGTGCCAGCAGCAGAGCGGGAGGAGGGAACGAGCAGTACTTC. The entire variable domain, with the rest obtained from reference TRBV7-8 and TRBJ2-7, is as follows: GAGVSQSPRYKVAKRGQDVALRCDPISGHVSLFWYQQALGQGPEFLTYFQNEAQLDKSGLPSDRFFAERPEGSVSTLKIQRTQQEDSAVYLCASSRAGGGNEQYFGPGTRLTVT.

In this sample, this clone turned up many times. The genes are TRBV10-3 and TRBJ2-3; a weak D match, TRBD1 (6 bases). Trimming cost V 4 bases and J 3 bases, with 14 bases left between them. CDR3 length: 15 residues. Germline V gene lookup returns CDR1 ENHRY and CDR2 SYGVKD. CDR3 region: CAISVTSGTTDTQYF. The CDR3, as DNA: TGTGCCATCAGTGTGACCTCCGGGACAACAGATACGCAGTATTTT.

The chain joins TRBV7-9 to TRBJ1-5; D is unclear. The CDR3 is made up of 12 amino acids. Germline CDR1 reads SEHNR; CDR2 reads FQNEAQ (reference sequence). V was clipped by 1 base and J by 6 bases, with 4 bases between them. CDR3 sequence: CASSLEGQPQHF. DNA of the CDR3: TGTGCCAGCAGCTTAGAAGGTCAGCCCCAGCATTTT.

This clone has a single count. The V call is TRBV20-1, the J call TRBJ1-2, with a tentative D call TRBD1 (5 bases). V was pared by 8 bases and J by 8 bases, with 15 bases between. This CDR3 has 11 residues. Germline CDR1 reads DFQATT; CDR2 reads SNEGSKA (reference sequence). The CDR3 is CSPGGGRGYTF. CDR3 sequence (DNA): TGCAGTCCCGGCGGGGGACGGGGCTACACCTTC.

This clone was counted a few times. This sequence joins TRBV27 and TRBJ2-7; D is unclear. The ends were cut back, 5 bases at V and 5 bases at J, with 16 bases in the middle. CDR3 length: 14 amino acids. CDR1 MNHEY and CDR2 SMNVEV come from the germline V gene (reference sequence). The CDR3 is CASSTPPFLHEQYF. Written as DNA, the CDR3 is TGTGCCAGCAGTACACCACCCTTCCTCCACGAGCAGTACTTC.

By sample fraction, this clone is medium-sized. The J gene is TRBJ1-1, the V gene TRBV28; the D gene is possibly TRBD1 (5 bases). V was cut by 6 bases and J by 1 base, with 24 bases left in between. Germline-derived CDR1 and CDR2 are MDHEN and SYDVKM. The CDR3 length is 18 residues. CDR3 nucleotides: TGTGCCAGCAGCCACCCCGGGTGGGGCGCCCCCGAGAACACTGAAGCTTTCTTT. Encoded protein: CASSHPGWGAPENTEAFF.

This clone was counted between two and nine times. The V and J genes are TRBV6-4 and TRBJ2-7, with TRBD1 matching over 7 bases. V lost 10 bases and J lost 2; bases outside the gene matches: 8. The CDR3 spans 13 residues. In germline, CDR1 is MRHNA, CDR2 SNTAGT. The DNA for the CDR3 is TGTGCCATCACCTTACAGGGGACCTACGAGCAGTACTTC. It encodes CAITLQGTYEQYF.

This clone is labeled as medium-sized (0.01 to 0.1%). This sequence joins TRBV12-3 or TRBV12-4 and TRBJ2-6, with D possibly TRBD1 on 7 matching bases. This CDR3 has 15 residues. V was shortened by 6 bases and J by 7 bases, with 16 bases between the two germline ends. The CDR3: CASRPRQGGANVLTF. CDR3 nucleotides: TGTGCCAGCAGGCCCAGGCAGGGGGGAGCCAACGTCCTGACTTTC.

This clone has only a few counts. J is TRBJ1-1 and V is TRBV28; 8 bases agree with TRBD1. The CDR3 runs 15 residues. The J segment lost 9 bases and the V segment lost 8 bases, leaving 17 bases of the junction unmatched. Germline CDR1 is MDHEN and CDR2 is SYDVKM. CDR3 nucleotide sequence: TGTGCCAGCCAAACCCTCTACAGGGGGGACACGCAAGCTTTCTTT. It codes for CASQTLYRGDTQAFF.

This clone was observed at least ten times. This clone may be a read error of a much larger clone one base away. This chain uses TRBV6-6 with TRBJ1-1, with D possibly being TRBD1 (5 bases). The CDR3 is made up of 14 amino acids. CDR1 and CDR2 from the germline V gene are MNHNY and SVGAGI (reference sequence). V lost 2 bases and J lost 11, with 18 bases in between. CDR3 amino acids: CASSYGDLVTLAFF. The DNA of the CDR3 is TGTGCCAGCAGTTACGGGGACCTAGTCACTTTGGCTTTCTTT.

Judged by abundance, this clone is medium-sized. J is TRBJ2-2 and V is TRBV24-1, with D perhaps TRBD1 (6 bases). Germline-derived CDR1 and CDR2 are KGHDR and SFDVKD. Trimming cost V 9 bases and J 1 base, with 11 bases left between them. The CDR3 is made up of 14 amino acids. The CDR3 spells CATAKGQNTGELFF. In nucleotides, the CDR3 is TGTGCCACCGCGAAGGGACAGAACACCGGGGAGCTGTTTTTT.